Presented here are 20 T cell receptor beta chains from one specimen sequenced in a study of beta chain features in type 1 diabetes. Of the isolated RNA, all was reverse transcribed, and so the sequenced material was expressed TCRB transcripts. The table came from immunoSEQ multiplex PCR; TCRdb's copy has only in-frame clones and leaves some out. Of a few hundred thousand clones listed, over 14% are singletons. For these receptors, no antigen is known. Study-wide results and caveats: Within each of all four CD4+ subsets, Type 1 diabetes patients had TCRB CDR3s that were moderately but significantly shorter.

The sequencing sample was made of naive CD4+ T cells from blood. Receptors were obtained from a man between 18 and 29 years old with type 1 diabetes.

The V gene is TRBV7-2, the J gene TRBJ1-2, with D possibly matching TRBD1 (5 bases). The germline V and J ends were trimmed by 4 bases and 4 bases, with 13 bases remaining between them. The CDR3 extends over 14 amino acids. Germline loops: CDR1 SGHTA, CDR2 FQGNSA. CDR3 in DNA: TGTGCCAGCAGCTCCAACACAGGTTTCTATGGCTACACCTTC. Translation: CASSSNTGFYGYTF.

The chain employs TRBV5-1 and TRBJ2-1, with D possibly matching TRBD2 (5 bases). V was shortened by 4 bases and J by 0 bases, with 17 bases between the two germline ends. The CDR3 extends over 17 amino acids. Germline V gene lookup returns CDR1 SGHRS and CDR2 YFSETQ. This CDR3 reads CASSTAGNYYSYNEQFF. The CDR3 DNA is TGCGCCAGCAGCACGGCCGGGAATTATTACTCCTACAATGAGCAGTTCTTC. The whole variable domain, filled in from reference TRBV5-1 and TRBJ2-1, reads KAGVTQTPRYLIKTRGQQVTLSCSPISGHRSVSWYQQTPGQGLQFLFEYFSETQRNKGNFPGRFSGRQFSNSRSEMNVSTLELGDSALYLCASSTAGNYYSYNEQFFGPGTRLTVL.

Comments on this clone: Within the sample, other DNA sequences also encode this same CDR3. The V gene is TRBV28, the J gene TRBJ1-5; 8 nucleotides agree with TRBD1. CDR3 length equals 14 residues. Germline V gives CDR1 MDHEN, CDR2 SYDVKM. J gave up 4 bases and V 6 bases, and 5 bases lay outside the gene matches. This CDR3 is CASSPGGGNQPQHF. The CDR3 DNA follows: TGTGCCAGCAGCCCAGGGGGCGGAAATCAGCCCCAGCATTTT. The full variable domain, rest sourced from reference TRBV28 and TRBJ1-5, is DVKVTQSSRYLVKRTGEKVFLECVQDMDHENMFWYRQDPGLGLRLIYFSYDVKMKEKGDIPEGYSVSREKKERFSLILESASTNQTSMYLCASSPGGGNQPQHFGDGTRLSIL.

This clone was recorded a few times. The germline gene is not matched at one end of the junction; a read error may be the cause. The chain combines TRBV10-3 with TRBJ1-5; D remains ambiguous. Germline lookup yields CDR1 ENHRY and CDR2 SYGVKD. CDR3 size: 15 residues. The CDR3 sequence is CAISDSRKPNPPQHF. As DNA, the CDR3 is TGTGCCATCAGTGACTCGCGCAAGCCCAATCCGCCCCAGCATTTT.

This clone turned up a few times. The CDR3 DNA follows: TGTGCCAGCAGCCAAGATCTTGTGTTTACCGGGGAGCTGTTTTTT. Encoded protein: CASSQDLVFTGELFF. This chain links TRBV14 with TRBJ2-2; D gene uncertain. The CDR3 runs to 15 residues. V lost 0 bases, J lost 5 bases, and 10 bases lay in between. CDR1 is SGHDN and CDR2 is FVKESK in the germline V gene.

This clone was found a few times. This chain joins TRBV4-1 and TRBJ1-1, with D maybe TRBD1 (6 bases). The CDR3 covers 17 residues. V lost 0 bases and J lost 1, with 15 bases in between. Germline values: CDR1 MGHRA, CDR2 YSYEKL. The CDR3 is CASSQDRWGRGNTEAFF. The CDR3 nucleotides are TGCGCCAGCAGCCAAGATCGCTGGGGGCGAGGGAACACTGAAGCTTTCTTT.

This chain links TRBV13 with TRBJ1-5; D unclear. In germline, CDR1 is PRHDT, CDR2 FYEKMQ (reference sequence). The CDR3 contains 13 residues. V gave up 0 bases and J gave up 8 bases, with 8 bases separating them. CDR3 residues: CASSLGEGKPQHF. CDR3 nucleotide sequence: TGTGCCAGCAGCTTAGGTGAGGGCAAGCCCCAGCATTTT.

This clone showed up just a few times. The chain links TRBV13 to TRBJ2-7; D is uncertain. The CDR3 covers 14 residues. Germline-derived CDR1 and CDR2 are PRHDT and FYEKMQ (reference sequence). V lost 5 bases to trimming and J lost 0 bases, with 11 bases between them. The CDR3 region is CASSPYTTSYEQYF. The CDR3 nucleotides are TGTGCCAGCAGCCCGTACACCACCTCCTACGAGCAGTACTTC.

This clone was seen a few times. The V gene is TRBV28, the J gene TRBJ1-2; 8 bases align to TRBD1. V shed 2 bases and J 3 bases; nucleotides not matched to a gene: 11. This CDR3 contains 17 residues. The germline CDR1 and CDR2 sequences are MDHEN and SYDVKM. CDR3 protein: CASSLGGRGRLDYGYTF. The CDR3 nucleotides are TGTGCCAGCAGTTTAGGAGGCAGGGGGCGTCTAGACTATGGCTACACCTTC.

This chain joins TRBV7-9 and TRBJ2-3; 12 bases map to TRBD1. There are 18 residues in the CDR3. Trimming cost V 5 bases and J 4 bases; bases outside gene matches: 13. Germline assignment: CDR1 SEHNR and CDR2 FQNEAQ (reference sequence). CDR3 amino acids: CASSPAGTGGGRADTQYF. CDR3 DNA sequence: TGTGCCAGCAGCCCCGCCGGGACAGGGGGCGGTCGAGCAGATACGCAGTATTTT. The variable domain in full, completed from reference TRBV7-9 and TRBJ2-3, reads DTGVSQNPRHKITKRGQNVTFRCDPISEHNRLYWYRQTLGQGPEFLTYFQNEAQLEKSRLLSDRFSAERPKGSFSTLEIQRTEQGDSAMYLCASSPAGTGGGRADTQYFGPGTRLTVL.

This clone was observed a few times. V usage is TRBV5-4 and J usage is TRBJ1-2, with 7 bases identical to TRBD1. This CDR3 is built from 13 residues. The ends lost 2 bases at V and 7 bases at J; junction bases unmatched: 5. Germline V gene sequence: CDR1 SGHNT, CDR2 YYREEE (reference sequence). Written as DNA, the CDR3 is TGTGCCAGCAGCTTCAAGGGGGCGCTTGGCTACACCTTC. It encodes CASSFKGALGYTF.

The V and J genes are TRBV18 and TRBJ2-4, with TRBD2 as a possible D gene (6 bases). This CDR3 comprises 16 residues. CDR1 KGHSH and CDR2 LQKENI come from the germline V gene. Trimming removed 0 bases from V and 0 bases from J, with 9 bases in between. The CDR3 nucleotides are TGTGCCAGCTCACCACCGGAGGGGTTAGCCAAAAACATTCAGTACTTC. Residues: CASSPPEGLAKNIQYF.

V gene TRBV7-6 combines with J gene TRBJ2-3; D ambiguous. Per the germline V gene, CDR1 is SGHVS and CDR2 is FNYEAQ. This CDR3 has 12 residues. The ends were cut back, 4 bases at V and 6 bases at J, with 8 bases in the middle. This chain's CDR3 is CASSSVFDTQYF. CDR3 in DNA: TGTGCCAGCAGCTCAGTTTTTGATACGCAGTATTTT.

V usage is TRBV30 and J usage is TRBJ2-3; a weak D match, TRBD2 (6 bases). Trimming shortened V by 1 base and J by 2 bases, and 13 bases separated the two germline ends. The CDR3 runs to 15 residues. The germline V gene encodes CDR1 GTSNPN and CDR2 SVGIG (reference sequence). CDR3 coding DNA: TGTGCCTGGAGTGGTGCTAGCGACCCCACAGATACGCAGTATTTT. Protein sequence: CAWSGASDPTDTQYF.

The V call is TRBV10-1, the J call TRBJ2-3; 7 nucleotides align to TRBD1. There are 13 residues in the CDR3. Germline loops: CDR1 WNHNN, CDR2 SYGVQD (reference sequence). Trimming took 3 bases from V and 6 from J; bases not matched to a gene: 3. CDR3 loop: CASSDRQGDTQYF. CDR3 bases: TGCGCCAGCAGTGACCGACAGGGTGATACGCAGTATTTT.

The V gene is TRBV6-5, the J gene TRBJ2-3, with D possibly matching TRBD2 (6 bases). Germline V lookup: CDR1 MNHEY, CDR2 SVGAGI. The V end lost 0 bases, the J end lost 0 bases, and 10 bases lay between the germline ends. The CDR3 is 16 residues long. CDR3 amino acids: CASSYSLAQSTDTQYF. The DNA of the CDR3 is TGTGCCAGCAGTTACTCTCTAGCGCAGAGCACAGATACGCAGTATTTT.

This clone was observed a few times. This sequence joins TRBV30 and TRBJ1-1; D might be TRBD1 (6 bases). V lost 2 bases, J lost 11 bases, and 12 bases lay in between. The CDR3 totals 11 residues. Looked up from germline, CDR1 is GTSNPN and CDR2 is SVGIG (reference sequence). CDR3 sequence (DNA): TGTGCCTGGAGTCCCCGGGACATGGCTTTCTTT. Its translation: CAWSPRDMAFF.

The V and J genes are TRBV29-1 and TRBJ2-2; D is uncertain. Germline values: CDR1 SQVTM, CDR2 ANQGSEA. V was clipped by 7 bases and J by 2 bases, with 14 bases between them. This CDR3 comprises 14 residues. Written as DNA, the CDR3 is TGCAGCGCCAACGGTCAGGTCAACACCGGGGAGCTGTTTTTT. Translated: CSANGQVNTGELFF.

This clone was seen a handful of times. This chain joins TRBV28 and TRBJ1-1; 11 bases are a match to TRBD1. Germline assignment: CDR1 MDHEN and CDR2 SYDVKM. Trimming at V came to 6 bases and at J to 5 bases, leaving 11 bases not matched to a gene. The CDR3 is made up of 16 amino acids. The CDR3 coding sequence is TGTGCCAGCAGGACCAGGACAGGGGGCTTTCGTACTGAAGCTTTCTTT. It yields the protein CASRTRTGGFRTEAFF.

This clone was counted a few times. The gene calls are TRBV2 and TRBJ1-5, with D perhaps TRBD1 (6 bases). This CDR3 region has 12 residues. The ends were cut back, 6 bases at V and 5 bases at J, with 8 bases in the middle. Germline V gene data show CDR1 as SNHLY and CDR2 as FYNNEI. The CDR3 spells CASRRTDQPQHF. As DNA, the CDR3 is TGTGCCAGCAGGCGGACAGATCAGCCCCAGCATTTT.